Given below is one T cell receptor beta chain in context. The antigen is unknown. This CDR3 is missing its conserved last phenylalanine or tryptophan, likely due to a read error. Each CDR3 protein is one row after TCRdb ran MiXCR on the reads. This table has a few thousand distinct CDR3 sequences, about 26% appearing once. The data derive from a study of lung T cells in sarcoidosis with Löfgren's syndrome. Study-level background: Löfgren's syndrome patients were the main repertoire analysis focus.

V shed 3 bases, J shed 5 bases, and the junction held 14 bases outside the gene matches. The CDR3 length is 18 residues. From germline, CDR1 is MGHRA and CDR2 YSYEKL. Overall study findings and caveats: Recognition of an unidentified sarcoidosis antigen was only suggested. Multiple Löfgren's syndrome patients reportedly shared TRAV12-1 and TRBV2 CDR3 motifs. Versus controls, Löfgren's syndrome patients reportedly showed TRAV12-1 and TRBV2 as most expanded.

The origin of this receptor is a human donor with sarcoidosis (Löfgren's syndrome or another form), or a control subject (not recorded which). J is TRBJ2-1 and V is TRBV4-1; TRBD2 aligns across 9 bases. Sequencing input: CD4+ T cells from PBMCs. CDR3 sequence reads: CASSHVDMGLAGNNEQFL. The CDR3 DNA is TGCGCCAGCAGCCACGTAGATATGGGTCTAGCGGGGAACAATGAGCAGTTCCTC.